Listed here are 22 T cell receptor beta chains from one sample, sequenced in a study of CD8 T cells in Susac syndrome. RNA in amounts of about 0.45 to 1 ug was reverse transcribed with random hexamers. In TCRdb, the immunoSEQ multiplex PCR reads were re-called with MiXCR into one record per CDR3 protein. The sample has around 270,000 distinct CDR3 sequences; over 75% are singletons. Sequencing was carried out using CD8+ T cells from PBMCs. The receptors come from a human donor with multiple sclerosis.

The V and J genes are TRBV7-9 and TRBJ2-7; 8 bases line up with TRBD2. The J segment lost 3 bases and the V segment lost 5 bases, leaving 3 bases of the junction unmatched. The CDR3 totals 13 residues. The germline V gene has CDR1 SEHNR and CDR2 FQNEAQ (reference sequence). The chain's CDR3 is CASSPTSVYEQYF. DNA for the CDR3: TGTGCCAGCAGCCCGACTAGCGTCTACGAGCAGTACTTC. Drawing the rest from reference TRBV7-9 and TRBJ2-7, the complete variable domain is DTGVSQNPRHKITKRGQNVTFRCDPISEHNRLYWYRQTLGQGPEFLTYFQNEAQLEKSRLLSDRFSAERPKGSFSTLEIQRTEQGDSAMYLCASSPTSVYEQYFGPGTRLTVT.

The chain is built from TRBV9 and TRBJ2-3; D not certain. This CDR3 is 12 amino acids long. From germline, CDR1 is SGDLS and CDR2 YYNGEE. Trimming left V 0 bases short and J 3 bases short, with 2 bases between. CDR3 DNA sequence: TGTGCCAGCAGCGTAGGTACAGATACGCAGTATTTT. This translates into CASSVGTDTQYF.

The V and J genes are TRBV4-3 and TRBJ2-7, with TRBD1 identical over 11 bases. The germline gives CDR1 LGHNA, CDR2 YSLEER. The CDR3 is made up of 14 amino acids. Trimming at V came to 3 bases and at J to 7 bases, leaving 5 bases not matched to a gene. The CDR3 spells CASSQGQGGDEQYF. Written as DNA, the CDR3 is TGCGCCAGCAGCCAGGGACAGGGGGGGGATGAGCAGTACTTC.

This chain uses TRBV19 with TRBJ2-1; maybe TRBD1 (6 bases). The CDR3 totals 16 residues. The V gene's germline CDR1 is LNHDA and CDR2 SQIVND (reference sequence). The V end lost 1 base, the J end lost 6 bases, and 16 bases lay between the germline ends. The DNA of the CDR3 is TGTGCCAGTAGTATAGGGAGCAGGGGAGTTGGCAATGAGCAGTTCTTC. Amino acids: CASSIGSRGVGNEQFF.

V and J are TRBV6-4 and TRBJ2-1, with D hard to call. Trimming pared 0 bases from V and 4 bases from J, leaving 13 bases between. From germline, CDR1 is MRHNA and CDR2 SNTAGT. This CDR3 spans 16 amino acids. Here the CDR3 DNA reads TGTGCCAGCAGTGACTCGATTTCTTCCCTATACAATGAGCAGTTCTTC. This codes for CASSDSISSLYNEQFF.

This clonotype was recorded once. The V and J genes are TRBV27 and TRBJ2-1; 7 bases map to TRBD2. Unmatched junction bases numbered 2, after V lost 4 bases and J lost 2 bases. The CDR3 sequence is 14 residues long. Germline V gene lookup returns CDR1 MNHEY and CDR2 SMNVEV (reference sequence). This CDR3 is CASSWGGTYNEQFF. CDR3 sequence (DNA): TGTGCCAGCAGTTGGGGGGGGACCTACAATGAGCAGTTCTTC.

V usage is TRBV6-2 or TRBV6-3 and J usage is TRBJ2-4; D is uncertain. Per germline, CDR1 MNHEY and CDR2 SVGEGT. Between the trimmed V and J ends, which lost 0 bases and 6 bases, there was a span of 3 bases. The CDR3 has 12 amino acids. CDR3 region: CASSYSRNIQYF. The CDR3 bases are TGTGCCAGCAGTTACTCGAGAAACATTCAGTACTTC.

This CDR3 is CASSFIFRSSPDTQYF. The CDR3 DNA reads TGTGCCAGCAGCTTTATCTTCCGCTCCAGTCCAGATACGCAGTATTTT. V is TRBV7-2 and J is TRBJ2-3; D remains unclear. Germline assignment: CDR1 SGHTA and CDR2 FQGNSA. This CDR3 has 16 residues. Trimming pared 3 bases from V and 4 bases from J, leaving 17 bases between. The complete variable domain, with remaining parts taken from reference TRBV7-2 and TRBJ2-3, reads GAGVSQSPSNKVTEKGKDVELRCDPISGHTALYWYRQSLGQGLEFLIYFQGNSAPDKSGLPSDRFSAERTGGSVSTLTIQRTQQEDSAVYLCASSFIFRSSPDTQYFGPGTRLTVL.

The CDR3 DNA reads TGTGCCAGTAGTATAGGAACGGCCTACAATGAGCAGTTCTTC. Its protein product is CASSIGTAYNEQFF. V usage is TRBV19 and J usage is TRBJ2-1, with D uncertain. The CDR3 covers 14 residues. Between the trimmed V and J ends, which lost 1 base and 2 bases, there was a span of 6 bases. Germline-derived CDR1 and CDR2 are LNHDA and SQIVND (reference sequence).

The chain employs TRBV11-1 and TRBJ2-7; D may be TRBD1 or TRBD2 (5 bases each). The CDR3 has 14 amino acids. Trimming removed 1 base from V and 7 bases from J, with 14 bases in between. Germline CDR1 SGHAT, CDR2 FQDESV (reference sequence). The CDR3 loop reads CASSLVGPIAEQYF. The CDR3 DNA reads TGTGCCAGCAGCTTAGTGGGACCGATCGCGGAGCAGTACTTC. The variable domain in full, completed from reference TRBV11-1 and TRBJ2-7, reads EAEVAQSPRYKITEKSQAVAFWCDPISGHATLYWYRQILGQGPELLVQFQDESVVDDSQLPKDRFSAERLKGVDSTLKIQPAELGDSAMYLCASSLVGPIAEQYFGPGTRLTVT.

The chain is built from TRBV6-5 and TRBJ2-7; a possible D gene is TRBD1 (6 bases). This CDR3 has 14 amino acids. With 0 bases removed from V and 0 bases from J, the gap between germline ends came to 6 bases. CDR1 MNHEY and CDR2 SVGAGI come from the germline V gene. As DNA, the CDR3 is TGTGCCAGCAGTTACTCGGACAGCTCCTACGAGCAGTACTTC. This sequence encodes CASSYSDSSYEQYF.

V and J are TRBV10-3 and TRBJ2-1; 11 nucleotides match TRBD2. Unmatched junction bases numbered 10, after V lost 6 bases and J lost 0 bases. The CDR3 is 18 amino acids. Germline V gives CDR1 ENHRY, CDR2 SYGVKD. This CDR3 reads CAISAGLAVSSSYNEQFF. In nucleotides, the CDR3 is TGTGCCATCAGCGCGGGACTAGCGGTTTCGAGCTCCTACAATGAGCAGTTCTTC.

The chain is built from TRBV4-1 and TRBJ1-2; D is unclear. Germline CDR1 MGHRA, CDR2 YSYEKL. V was clipped by 7 bases and J by 6 bases, with 18 bases between them. The CDR3 consists of 14 residues. The CDR3 region has the DNA TGCGCCAGCAAACGAGTAGGGAAGTTACATGGCTACACCTTC. It is translated as CASKRVGKLHGYTF.

V and J are TRBV20-1 and TRBJ2-1; tentatively, D is TRBD2 (5 bases). Deletions cut 3 bases from V and 2 bases from J, with 11 bases between. CDR1 and CDR2 from the germline V gene are DFQATT and SNEGSKA (reference sequence). This CDR3 comprises 14 residues. The CDR3 loop reads CSASGLAAYNEQFF. CDR3 DNA sequence: TGCAGTGCTAGTGGGCTAGCAGCCTACAATGAGCAGTTCTTC.

The chain joins TRBV29-1 to TRBJ2-2, with D unresolved. CDR3 length equals 12 residues. CDR1 is SQVTM and CDR2 is ANQGSEA in the germline V gene. V lost 3 bases to trimming and J lost 4 bases, with 6 bases between them. CDR3 nucleotide sequence: TGCAGCGTTGAGGGGTTCACCGGGGAGCTGTTTTTT. Amino acids: CSVEGFTGELFF.

The chain links TRBV7-9 to TRBJ2-3; D unresolved. Trimming shortened V by 4 bases and J by 4 bases, and 15 bases separated the two germline ends. The CDR3 has 15 amino acids. Germline V lookup: CDR1 SEHNR, CDR2 FQNEAQ (reference sequence). The DNA of the CDR3 is TGTGCCAGCAGCTCAAGCCGCCTACTGGCAGATACGCAGTATTTT. Protein: CASSSSRLLADTQYF.

V usage is TRBV28 and J usage is TRBJ2-1; a possible D gene is TRBD2 (6 bases). Germline values: CDR1 MDHEN, CDR2 SYDVKM. The CDR3 has 17 amino acids. V was trimmed by 3 bases and J by 7 bases, leaving 22 bases between them. The CDR3 here is CASSFGEERGRQNEQFF. The CDR3 nucleotides read TGTGCCAGCAGTTTTGGGGAGGAAAGAGGGAGGCAAAATGAGCAGTTCTTC.

The chain links TRBV19 to TRBJ2-7, with D uncertain. Germline V gene data show CDR1 as LNHDA and CDR2 as SQIVND (reference sequence). With 1 base removed from V and 3 bases from J, the gap between germline ends came to 7 bases. This CDR3 has 13 residues. The CDR3 loop reads CASSIVGSYEQYF. As DNA, the CDR3 is TGTGCCAGTAGTATAGTGGGCAGCTACGAGCAGTACTTC.

This CDR3 reads CASSTEVVGTDLTGELFF. The CDR3 nucleotides are TGTGCCAGCAGTACAGAAGTTGTAGGGACAGACCTCACCGGGGAGCTGTTTTTT. J is TRBJ2-2 and V is TRBV28; TRBD1 agrees at 7 bases. CDR1 MDHEN and CDR2 SYDVKM come from the germline V gene. After removal of 5 bases from V and 4 bases from J, the junction contained 16 bases not matched to a gene. The CDR3 extends over 18 amino acids.

This chain connects TRBV12-3 or TRBV12-4 to TRBJ2-1; 10 positions match TRBD1. The CDR3 has 13 residues. The V gene end was trimmed by 7 bases and the J gene end by 9 bases; junction bases not matched to a gene: 6. The CDR3 region has the DNA TGTGCCAGCACCCCTCGACAGGGGGCTGAGCAGTTCTTC. This translates into CASTPRQGAEQFF.

The CDR3 DNA follows: TGTGCCAGCAGCCGCCCAGCGGGAGAGACCCAGTACTTC. Encoded protein: CASSRPAGETQYF. This chain joins TRBV7-9 and TRBJ2-5; tentatively, D is TRBD2 (6 bases). CDR1 SEHNR and CDR2 FQNEAQ come from the germline V gene (reference sequence). The CDR3 has 13 residues. Trimming shortened V by 5 bases and J by 4 bases, and 11 bases separated the two germline ends.

The V gene is TRBV29-1, the J gene TRBJ2-1; tentatively, D is TRBD1 or TRBD2 (5 bases each). There are 12 residues in the CDR3. CDR1 is SQVTM and CDR2 is ANQGSEA in the germline V gene. The CDR3, as DNA: TGCGGCGGGTCCGGGACGGTGAACGAGCAGTTCTTC. Its protein product is CGGSGTVNEQFF.